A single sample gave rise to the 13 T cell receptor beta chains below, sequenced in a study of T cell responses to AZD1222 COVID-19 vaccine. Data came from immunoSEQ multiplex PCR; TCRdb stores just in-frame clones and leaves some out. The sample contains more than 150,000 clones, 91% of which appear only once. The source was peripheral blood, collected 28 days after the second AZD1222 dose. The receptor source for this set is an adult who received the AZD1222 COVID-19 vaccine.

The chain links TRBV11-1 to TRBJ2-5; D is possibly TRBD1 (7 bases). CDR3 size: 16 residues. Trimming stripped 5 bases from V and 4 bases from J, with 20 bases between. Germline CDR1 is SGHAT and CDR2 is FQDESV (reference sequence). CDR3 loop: CASSGTGTVGGETQYF. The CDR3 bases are TGTGCCAGCAGCGGGACTGGGACAGTTGGGGGAGAGACCCAGTACTTC. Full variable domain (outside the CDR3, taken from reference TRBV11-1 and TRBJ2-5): EAEVAQSPRYKITEKSQAVAFWCDPISGHATLYWYRQILGQGPELLVQFQDESVVDDSQLPKDRFSAERLKGVDSTLKIQPAELGDSAMYLCASSGTGTVGGETQYFGPGTRLLVL.

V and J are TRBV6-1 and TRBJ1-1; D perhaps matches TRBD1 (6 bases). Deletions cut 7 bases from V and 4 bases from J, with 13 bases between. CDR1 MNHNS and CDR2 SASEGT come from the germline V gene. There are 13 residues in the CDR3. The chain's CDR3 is CASKGESGTEAFF. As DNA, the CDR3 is TGTGCCAGCAAGGGGGAAAGTGGCACTGAAGCTTTCTTT.

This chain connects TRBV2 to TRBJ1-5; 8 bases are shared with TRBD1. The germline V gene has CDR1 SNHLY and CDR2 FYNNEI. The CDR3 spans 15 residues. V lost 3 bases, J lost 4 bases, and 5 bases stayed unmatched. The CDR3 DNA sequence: TGTGCCAGCAGTGAGTGGACAGGGAAGAATCAGCCCCAGCATTTT. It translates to CASSEWTGKNQPQHF.

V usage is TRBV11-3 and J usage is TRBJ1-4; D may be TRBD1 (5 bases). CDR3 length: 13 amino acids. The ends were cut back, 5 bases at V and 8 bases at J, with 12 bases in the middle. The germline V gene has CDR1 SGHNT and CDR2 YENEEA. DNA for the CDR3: TGTGCCAGCAGCCCACGATGGGGGGAAAAACTGTTTTTT. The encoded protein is CASSPRWGEKLFF.

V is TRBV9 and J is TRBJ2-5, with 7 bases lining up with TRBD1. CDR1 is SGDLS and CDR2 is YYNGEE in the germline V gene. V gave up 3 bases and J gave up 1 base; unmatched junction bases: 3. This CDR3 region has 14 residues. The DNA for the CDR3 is TGTGCCAGCAGCGCTGGACAGGTCCAAGAGACCCAGTACTTC. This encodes CASSAGQVQETQYF.

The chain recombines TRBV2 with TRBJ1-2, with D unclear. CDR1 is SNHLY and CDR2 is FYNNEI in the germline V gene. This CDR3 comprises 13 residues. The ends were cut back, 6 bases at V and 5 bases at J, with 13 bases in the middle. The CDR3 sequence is CASREGTIYGYTF. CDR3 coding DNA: TGTGCCAGCAGAGAGGGCACCATTTATGGCTACACCTTC.

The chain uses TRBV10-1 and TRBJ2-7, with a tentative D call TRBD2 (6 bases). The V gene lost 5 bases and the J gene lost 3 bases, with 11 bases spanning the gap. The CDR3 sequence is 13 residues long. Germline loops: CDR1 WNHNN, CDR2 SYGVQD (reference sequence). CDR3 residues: CASSSVADYEQYF. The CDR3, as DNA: TGCGCCAGCAGTTCGGTAGCGGACTACGAGCAGTACTTC.

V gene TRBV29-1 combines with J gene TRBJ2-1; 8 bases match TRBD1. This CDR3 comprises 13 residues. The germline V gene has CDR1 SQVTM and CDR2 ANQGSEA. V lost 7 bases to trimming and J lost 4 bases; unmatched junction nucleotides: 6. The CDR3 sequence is CSGRQGPYNEQFF. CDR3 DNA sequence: TGCAGCGGACGACAGGGGCCATACAATGAGCAGTTCTTC.

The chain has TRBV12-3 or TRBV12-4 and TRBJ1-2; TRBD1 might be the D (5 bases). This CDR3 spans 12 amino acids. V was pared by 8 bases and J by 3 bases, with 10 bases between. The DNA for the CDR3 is TGTGCCAGCGGGGACTCTCACTATGGCTACACCTTC. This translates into CASGDSHYGYTF.

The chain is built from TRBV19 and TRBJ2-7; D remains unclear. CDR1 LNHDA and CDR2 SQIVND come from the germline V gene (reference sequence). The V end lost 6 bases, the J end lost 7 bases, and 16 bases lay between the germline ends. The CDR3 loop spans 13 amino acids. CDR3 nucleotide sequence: TGTGCCAGTAGAAACCTATGGATTGGGGAGCAGTACTTC. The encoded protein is CASRNLWIGEQYF.

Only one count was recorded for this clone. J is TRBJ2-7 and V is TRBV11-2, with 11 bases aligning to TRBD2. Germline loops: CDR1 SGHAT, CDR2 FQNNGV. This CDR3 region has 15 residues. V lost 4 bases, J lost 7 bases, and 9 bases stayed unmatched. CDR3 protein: CASSSTGLAGGEQYF. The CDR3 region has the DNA TGTGCCAGCAGCTCCACCGGGCTAGCGGGGGGTGAGCAGTACTTC. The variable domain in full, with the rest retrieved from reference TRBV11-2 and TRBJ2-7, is EAGVAQSPRYKIIEKRQSVAFWCNPISGHATLYWYQQILGQGPKLLIQFQNNGVVDDSQLPKDRFSAERLKGVDSTLKIQPAKLEDSAVYLCASSSTGLAGGEQYFGPGTRLTVT.

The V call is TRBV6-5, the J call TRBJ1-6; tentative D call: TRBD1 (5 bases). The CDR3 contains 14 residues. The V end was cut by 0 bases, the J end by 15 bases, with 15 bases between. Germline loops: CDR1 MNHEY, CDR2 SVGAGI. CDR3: CASSYSGGTILLHF. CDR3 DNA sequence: TGTGCCAGCAGTTACTCGGGTGGGACTATTCTCCTCCACTTT.

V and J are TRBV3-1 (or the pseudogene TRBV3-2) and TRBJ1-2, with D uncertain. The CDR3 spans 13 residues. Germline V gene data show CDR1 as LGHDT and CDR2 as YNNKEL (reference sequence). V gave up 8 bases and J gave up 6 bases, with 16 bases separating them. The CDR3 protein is CASAPGFLHGYTF. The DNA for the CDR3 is TGTGCCAGCGCACCTGGGTTTCTACATGGCTACACCTTC.